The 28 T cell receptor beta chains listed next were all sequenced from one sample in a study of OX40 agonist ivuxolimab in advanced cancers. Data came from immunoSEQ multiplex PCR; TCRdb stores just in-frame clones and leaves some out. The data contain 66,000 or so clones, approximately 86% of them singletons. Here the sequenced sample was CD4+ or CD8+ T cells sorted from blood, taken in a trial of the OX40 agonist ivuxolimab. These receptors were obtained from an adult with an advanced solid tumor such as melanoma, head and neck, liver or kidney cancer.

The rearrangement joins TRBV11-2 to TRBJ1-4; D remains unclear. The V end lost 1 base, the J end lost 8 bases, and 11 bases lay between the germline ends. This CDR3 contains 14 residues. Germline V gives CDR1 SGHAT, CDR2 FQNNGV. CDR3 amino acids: CASSLGWLWEKLFF. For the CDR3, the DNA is TGTGCCAGCAGCTTAGGTTGGCTTTGGGAAAAACTGTTTTTT.

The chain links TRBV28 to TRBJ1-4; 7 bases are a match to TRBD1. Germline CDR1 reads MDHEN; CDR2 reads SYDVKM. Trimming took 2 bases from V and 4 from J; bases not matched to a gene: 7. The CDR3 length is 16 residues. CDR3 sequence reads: CASSLIGQVLNEKLFF. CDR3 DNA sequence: TGTGCCAGCAGTTTAATTGGACAGGTCCTTAATGAAAAACTGTTTTTT.

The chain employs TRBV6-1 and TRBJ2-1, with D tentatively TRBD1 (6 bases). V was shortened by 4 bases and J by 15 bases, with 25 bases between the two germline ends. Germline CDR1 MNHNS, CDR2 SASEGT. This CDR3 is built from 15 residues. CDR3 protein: CASSGSGVVEVLRFF. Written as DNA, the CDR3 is TGTGCCAGCAGTGGCTCAGGGGTTGTGGAGGTTTTGCGGTTCTTC.

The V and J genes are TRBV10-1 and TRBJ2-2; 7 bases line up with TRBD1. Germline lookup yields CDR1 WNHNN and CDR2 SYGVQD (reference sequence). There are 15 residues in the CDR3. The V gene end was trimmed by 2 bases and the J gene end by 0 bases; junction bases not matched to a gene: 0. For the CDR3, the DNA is TGCGCCAGCAGTGAGGGGACAGCGAACACCGGGGAGCTGTTTTTT. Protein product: CASSEGTANTGELFF.

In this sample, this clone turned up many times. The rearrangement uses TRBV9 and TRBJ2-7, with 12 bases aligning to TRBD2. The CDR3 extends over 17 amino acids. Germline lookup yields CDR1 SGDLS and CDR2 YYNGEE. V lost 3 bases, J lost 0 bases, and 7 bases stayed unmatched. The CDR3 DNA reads TGTGCCAGCAGCGCCGGGACTAGCGGGTCTAGCTCCTACGAGCAGTACTTC. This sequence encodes CASSAGTSGSSSYEQYF.

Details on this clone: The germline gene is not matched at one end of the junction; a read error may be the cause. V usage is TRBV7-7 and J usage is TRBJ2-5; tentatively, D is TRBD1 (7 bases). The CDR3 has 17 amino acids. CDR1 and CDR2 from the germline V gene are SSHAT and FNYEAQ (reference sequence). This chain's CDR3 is CASSLGPQGGPQETQYF. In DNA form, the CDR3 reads TGTGCTAGCAGCTTGGGACCCCAGGGGGGCCCGCAAGAGACCCAGTACTTC.

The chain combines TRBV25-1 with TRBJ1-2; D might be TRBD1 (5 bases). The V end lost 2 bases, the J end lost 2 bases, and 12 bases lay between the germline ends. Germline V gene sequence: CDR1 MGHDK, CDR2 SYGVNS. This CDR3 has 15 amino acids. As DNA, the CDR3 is TGTGCCAGCAGTGAACCGGGACCAAGGAACTATGGCTACACCTTC. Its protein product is CASSEPGPRNYGYTF.

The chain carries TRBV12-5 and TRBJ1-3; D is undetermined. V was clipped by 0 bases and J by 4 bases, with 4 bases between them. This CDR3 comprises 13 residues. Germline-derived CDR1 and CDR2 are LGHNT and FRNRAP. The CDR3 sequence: CASGLVGGNTIYF. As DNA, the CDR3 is TGTGCTAGTGGTTTGGTAGGGGGAAACACCATATATTTT.

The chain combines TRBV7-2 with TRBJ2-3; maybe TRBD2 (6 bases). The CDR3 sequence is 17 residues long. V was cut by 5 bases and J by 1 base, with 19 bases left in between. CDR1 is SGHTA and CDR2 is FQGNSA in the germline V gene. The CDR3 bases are TGTGCCAGCAGCGCCGGGACTTCCAGTACGGGCACAGATACGCAGTATTTT. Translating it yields CASSAGTSSTGTDTQYF. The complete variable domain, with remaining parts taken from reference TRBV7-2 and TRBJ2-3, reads GAGVSQSPSNKVTEKGKDVELRCDPISGHTALYWYRQSLGQGLEFLIYFQGNSAPDKSGLPSDRFSAERTGGSVSTLTIQRTQQEDSAVYLCASSAGTSSTGTDTQYFGPGTRLTVL.

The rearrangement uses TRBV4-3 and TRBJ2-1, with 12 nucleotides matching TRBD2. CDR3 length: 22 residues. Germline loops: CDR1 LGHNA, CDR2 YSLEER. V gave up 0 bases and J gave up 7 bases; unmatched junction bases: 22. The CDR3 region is CASSQDPAGQLGTSGFRNEQFF. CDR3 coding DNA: TGCGCCAGCAGCCAAGATCCGGCGGGCCAACTCGGGACTAGCGGGTTCAGAAATGAGCAGTTCTTC.

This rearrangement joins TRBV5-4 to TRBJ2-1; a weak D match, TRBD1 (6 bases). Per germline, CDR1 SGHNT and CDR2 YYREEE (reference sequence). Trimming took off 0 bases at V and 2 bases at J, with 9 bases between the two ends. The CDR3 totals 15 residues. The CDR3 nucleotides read TGTGCCAGCAGCTTGGGGGGGCGCGCCTACAATGAGCAGTTCTTC. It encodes CASSLGGRAYNEQFF.

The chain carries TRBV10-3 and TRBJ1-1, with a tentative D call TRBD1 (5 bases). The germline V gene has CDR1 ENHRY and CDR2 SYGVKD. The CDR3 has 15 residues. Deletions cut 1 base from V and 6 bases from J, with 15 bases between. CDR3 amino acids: CAISEFGQGGAEAFF. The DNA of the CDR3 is TGTGCCATCAGTGAGTTTGGTCAGGGAGGCGCTGAAGCTTTCTTT.

The CDR3 DNA reads TGTGCCAGCAGTTACTCCCCTAGCGGGGCCTACGAGCAGTACTTC. Translation gives CASSYSPSGAYEQYF. V and J are TRBV6-5 and TRBJ2-7; 9 bases line up with TRBD2. The ends lost 0 bases at V and 2 bases at J; junction bases unmatched: 2. From germline, CDR1 is MNHEY and CDR2 SVGAGI. The CDR3 covers 15 residues.

The CDR3 is CASSLDPLDNYGYTF. The CDR3 DNA reads TGTGCCAGCAGCTTAGACCCCCTGGATAACTATGGCTACACCTTC. V gene TRBV7-9 combines with J gene TRBJ1-2; D uncertain. This CDR3 is built from 15 residues. From germline, CDR1 is SEHNR and CDR2 FQNEAQ (reference sequence). Trimming cost V 1 base and J 1 base, with 10 bases left between them. The whole variable domain, filled in from reference TRBV7-9 and TRBJ1-2, reads DTGVSQNPRHKITKRGQNVTFRCDPISEHNRLYWYRQTLGQGPEFLTYFQNEAQLEKSRLLSDRFSAERPKGSFSTLEIQRTEQGDSAMYLCASSLDPLDNYGYTFGSGTRLTVV.

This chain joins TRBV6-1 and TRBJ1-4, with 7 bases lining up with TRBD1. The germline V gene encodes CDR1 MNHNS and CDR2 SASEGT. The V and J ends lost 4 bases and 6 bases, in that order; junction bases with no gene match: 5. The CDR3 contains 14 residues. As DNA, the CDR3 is TGTGCCAGCAGTGGAACAGGGGCACATGAAAAACTGTTTTTT. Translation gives CASSGTGAHEKLFF.

The DNA for the CDR3 is TGTGCCAGCAGGCCCCGGACAGCCACTGAAGCTTTCTTT. It yields the protein CASRPRTATEAFF. V and J are TRBV7-9 and TRBJ1-1, with D maybe TRBD1 (6 bases). The CDR3 runs to 13 residues. CDR1 and CDR2 (germline): SEHNR, FQNEAQ (reference sequence). The V end lost 6 bases, the J end lost 4 bases, and 12 bases lay between the germline ends.

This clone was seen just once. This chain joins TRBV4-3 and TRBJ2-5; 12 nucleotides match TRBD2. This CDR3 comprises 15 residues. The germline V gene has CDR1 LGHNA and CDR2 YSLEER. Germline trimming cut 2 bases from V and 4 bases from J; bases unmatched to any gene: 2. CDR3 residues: CASSQSGLAGETQYF. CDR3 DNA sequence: TGCGCCAGCAGCCAATCGGGACTAGCGGGAGAGACCCAGTACTTC.

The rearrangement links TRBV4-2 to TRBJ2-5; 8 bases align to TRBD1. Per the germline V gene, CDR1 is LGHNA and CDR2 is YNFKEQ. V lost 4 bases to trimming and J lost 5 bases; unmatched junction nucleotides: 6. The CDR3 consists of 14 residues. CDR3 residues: CASSPRQGRETQYF. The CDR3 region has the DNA TGTGCCAGCAGCCCTCGACAGGGGCGGGAGACCCAGTACTTC.

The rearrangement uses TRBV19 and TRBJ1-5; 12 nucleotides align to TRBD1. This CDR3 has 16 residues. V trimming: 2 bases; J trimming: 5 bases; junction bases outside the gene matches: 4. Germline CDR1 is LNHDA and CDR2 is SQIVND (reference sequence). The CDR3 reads CASSIFGTGGDQPQHF. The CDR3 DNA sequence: TGTGCCAGTAGTATATTTGGGACAGGGGGCGATCAGCCCCAGCATTTT.

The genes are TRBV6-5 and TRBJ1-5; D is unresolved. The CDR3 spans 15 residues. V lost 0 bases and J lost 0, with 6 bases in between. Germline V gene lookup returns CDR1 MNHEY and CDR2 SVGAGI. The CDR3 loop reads CASSYSAYSNQPQHF. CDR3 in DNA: TGTGCCAGCAGTTACTCAGCCTATAGCAATCAGCCCCAGCATTTT.

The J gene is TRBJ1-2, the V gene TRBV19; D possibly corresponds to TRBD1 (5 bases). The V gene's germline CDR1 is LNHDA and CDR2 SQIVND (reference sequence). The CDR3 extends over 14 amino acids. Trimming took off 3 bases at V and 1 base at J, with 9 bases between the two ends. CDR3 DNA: TGTGCCAGTAGTATCGACAGTTATAACTATGGCTACACCTTC. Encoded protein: CASSIDSYNYGYTF.

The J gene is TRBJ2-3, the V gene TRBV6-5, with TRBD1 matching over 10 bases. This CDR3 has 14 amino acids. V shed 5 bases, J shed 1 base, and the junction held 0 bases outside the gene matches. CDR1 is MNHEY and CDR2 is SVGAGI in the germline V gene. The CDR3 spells CASSGTGGTDTQYF. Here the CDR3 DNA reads TGTGCCAGCAGTGGGACAGGGGGCACAGATACGCAGTATTTT.

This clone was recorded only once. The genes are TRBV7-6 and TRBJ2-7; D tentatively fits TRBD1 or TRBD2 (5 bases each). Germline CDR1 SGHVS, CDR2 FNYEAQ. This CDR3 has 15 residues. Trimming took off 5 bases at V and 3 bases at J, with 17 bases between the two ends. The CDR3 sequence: CASSETGGLGYEQYF. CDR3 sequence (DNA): TGTGCCAGCAGCGAAACAGGAGGTCTCGGCTACGAGCAGTACTTC.

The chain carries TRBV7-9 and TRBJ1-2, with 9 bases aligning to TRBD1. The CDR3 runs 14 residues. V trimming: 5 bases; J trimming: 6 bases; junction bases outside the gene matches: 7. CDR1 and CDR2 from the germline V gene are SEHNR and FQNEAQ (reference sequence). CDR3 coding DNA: TGTGCCAGCAGCATCCTACAGGGGGCTAATGGCTACACCTTC. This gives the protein CASSILQGANGYTF.

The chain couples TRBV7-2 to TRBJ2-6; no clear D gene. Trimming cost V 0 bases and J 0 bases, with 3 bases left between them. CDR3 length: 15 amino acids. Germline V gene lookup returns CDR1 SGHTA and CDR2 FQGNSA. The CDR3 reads CASSLALSGANVLTF. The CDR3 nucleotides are TGTGCCAGCAGCTTAGCGCTCTCTGGGGCCAACGTCCTGACTTTC.

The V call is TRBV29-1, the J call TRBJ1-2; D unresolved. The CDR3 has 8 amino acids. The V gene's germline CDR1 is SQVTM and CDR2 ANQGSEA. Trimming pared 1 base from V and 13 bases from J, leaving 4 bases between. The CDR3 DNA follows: TGCAGCGTTGAAGTGGGCACCTTC. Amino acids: CSVEVGTF.

CDR3 amino acids: CASSPNGGASYEQYF. In DNA, the CDR3 is TGCGCCAGCAGCCCCAACGGGGGGGCCTCCTACGAGCAGTACTTC. The chain combines TRBV5-1 with TRBJ2-7, with TRBD2 identical over 8 bases. Germline V gene sequence: CDR1 SGHRS, CDR2 YFSETQ. The CDR3 sequence is 15 residues long. V lost 4 bases, J lost 0 bases, and 6 bases stayed unmatched.

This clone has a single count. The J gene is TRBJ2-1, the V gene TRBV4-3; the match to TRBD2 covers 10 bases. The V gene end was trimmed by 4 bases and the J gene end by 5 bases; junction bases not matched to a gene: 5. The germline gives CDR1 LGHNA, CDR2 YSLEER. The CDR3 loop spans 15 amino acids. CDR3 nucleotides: TGCGCCAGCAGCCCGACTAGCGGGTCTAACAATGAGCAGTTCTTC. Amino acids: CASSPTSGSNNEQFF.